Included here is one TCR beta chain sequence, with context. The antigen remains undetermined. Combined were second doses at about 4 or about 12 weeks. These data originate in a study of T cell responses to AZD1222 COVID-19 vaccine. Study findings and constraints: Repertoire sampling occurred only after the peak T cell response. Among the donors, most were white British and more were female, and clonal diversity was possibly underestimated. After two AZD1222 doses, spike-specific TCR breadth and depth rose versus day 0.

Produced via immunoSEQ multiplex PCR; TCRdb's table is partial and in-frame only. The sample carries about 110,000 clones, 85% to 90% recorded once. The CDR3 loop spans 12 amino acids. Germline values: CDR1 SGHAT, CDR2 FQNNGV. V was trimmed by 5 bases and J by 3 bases, leaving 5 bases between them. The clonotype originates from an adult who received the AZD1222 COVID-19 vaccine. Sequencing was performed on peripheral blood, taken 28 days after the second AZD1222 dose. The rearrangement joins TRBV11-2 to TRBJ1-3, with D uncertain. The CDR3 here is CASSTGGNTIYF. In nucleotides, the CDR3 is TGTGCCAGCAGCACCGGTGGAAACACCATATATTTT.